The next 20 T cell receptor beta chains were all read from a single sample in a study of T-cell reconstitution after alpha-beta-depleted transplantation in children. The TCRbeta library was prepared with unique molecular identifiers. TCRdb redid the calling of the PCR reads with MiXCR, one entry per CDR3 protein. The table includes approximately 200,000 distinct CDR3 sequences, roughly 14% detected once. The sequenced sample was PBMCs from the stem cell graft donor, obtained from the stem cell graft. The receptors stem from a human donor who donated a stem cell graft to a child with acute lymphoblastic leukemia.

This clonotype was seen repeatedly, ten times or more. The chain links TRBV24-1 to TRBJ2-1; D is unclear. The CDR3 runs 14 residues. Trimming stripped 5 bases from V and 3 bases from J, with 10 bases between. The germline CDR1 and CDR2 sequences are KGHDR and SFDVKD. CDR3 coding DNA: TGTGCCACCAGTGCCCAAGCAGACTACAATGAGCAGTTCTTC. Protein product: CATSAQADYNEQFF.

The chain recombines TRBV10-3 with TRBJ2-2; 7 bases map to TRBD2. The germline gives CDR1 ENHRY, CDR2 SYGVKD. J gave up 6 bases and V 0 bases, and 10 bases lay outside the gene matches. The CDR3 sequence is 17 residues long. The CDR3 here is CAISESIASGEAGELFF. CDR3 DNA sequence: TGTGCCATCAGTGAGTCTATTGCTAGCGGCGAAGCCGGGGAGCTGTTTTTT.

In its sample, this clonotype was seen many times. The rearrangement joins TRBV19 to TRBJ2-1; D gene unclear. V was trimmed by 0 bases and J by 6 bases, leaving 12 bases between them. This CDR3 spans 15 amino acids. Looked up from germline, CDR1 is LNHDA and CDR2 is SQIVND (reference sequence). The CDR3 DNA reads TGTGCCAGTAGTATAGATCCCCAGCTGGGCAATGAGCAGTTCTTC. Amino acids: CASSIDPQLGNEQFF. Based on the CDR3 plus reference TRBV19 and TRBJ2-1, the full variable domain is DGGITQSPKYLFRKEGQNVTLSCEQNLNHDAMYWYRQDPGQGLRLIYYSQIVNDFQKGDIAEGYSVSREKKESFPLTVTSAQKNPTAFYLCASSIDPQLGNEQFFGPGTRLTVL.

The sample holds many counts of this clonotype. The rearrangement uses TRBV5-1 and TRBJ2-3, with a possible D match to TRBD2 (5 bases). This CDR3 has 13 residues. In germline, CDR1 is SGHRS, CDR2 YFSETQ. The V end was cut by 1 base, the J end by 5 bases, with 8 bases between. In nucleotides, the CDR3 is TGCGCCAGCAGCTTGCCCCGGGGAGATACGCAGTATTTT. Its translation is CASSLPRGDTQYF.

The sample holds many counts of this clonotype. At one end the junction does not follow the germline gene, possibly because of a read error. This chain connects TRBV11-2 to TRBJ2-1; D gene unclear. The CDR3 extends over 12 amino acids. Germline values: CDR1 SGHAT, CDR2 FQNNGV. The CDR3 sequence is CASSLGSNGQFF. As DNA, the CDR3 is TGTGCCAGCAGCTTAGGGTCCAATGGGCAGTTCTTC. Full variable domain (outside the CDR3, taken from reference TRBV11-2 and TRBJ2-1): EAGVAQSPRYKIIEKRQSVAFWCNPISGHATLYWYQQILGQGPKLLIQFQNNGVVDDSQLPKDRFSAERLKGVDSTLKIQPAKLEDSAVYLCASSLGSNGQFFGPGTRLTVL.

In its sample, this clonotype was seen many times. The J gene is TRBJ1-5, the V gene TRBV10-2; perhaps TRBD1 as D (5 bases). Germline-derived CDR1 and CDR2 are WSHSY and SAAADI. CDR3 size: 16 residues. The V end was cut by 0 bases, the J end by 4 bases, with 13 bases between. The CDR3: CASSESRVGGNQPQHF. CDR3 nucleotide sequence: TGCGCCAGCAGTGAGTCACGAGTGGGGGGGAATCAGCCCCAGCATTTT.

This clonotype was counted ten times or more. The chain joins TRBV20-1 to TRBJ1-4; no reliable D call. In germline, CDR1 is DFQATT, CDR2 SNEGSKA (reference sequence). This CDR3 region has 14 residues. Trimming pared 1 base from V and 8 bases from J, leaving 14 bases between. The DNA for the CDR3 is TGCAGTGCTAGAGTCCGGACGCCGGGGGAAAAACTGTTTTTT. Its protein product is CSARVRTPGEKLFF.

This clonotype was found many times. At one of its ends the junction is not consistent with the germline gene, which may arise from a read error. CDR3 sequence reads: CSAERAQQTQYF. The CDR3 DNA follows: TGCAGTGCCGAGCGGGCCCAACAGACCCAGTACTTC. This chain joins TRBV20-1 and TRBJ2-5; a possible D gene is TRBD2 (6 bases). CDR3 length: 12 amino acids. Germline values: CDR1 DFQATT, CDR2 SNEGSKA (reference sequence).

This clonotype was recorded many times. This chain connects TRBV12-5 to TRBJ2-3; D perhaps matches TRBD1 (5 bases). This CDR3 has 14 residues. Germline V gives CDR1 LGHNT, CDR2 FRNRAP. Trimming removed 6 bases at V and 0 bases at J, with 10 bases between. In DNA, the CDR3 is TGTGCTAGTGGGGGGCCGTCTAGCACAGATACGCAGTATTTT. Its protein product is CASGGPSSTDTQYF.

A remark on this clonotype: A read error may be the cause here, since a much bigger clone is one base away. The chain is built from TRBV12-3 or TRBV12-4 and TRBJ2-5, with 7 bases that match TRBD2. The trim removed 5 bases at V and 4 bases at J, leaving 13 bases unmatched. The CDR3 covers 16 residues. CDR3 bases: TGTGCCAGCAGTCGGGCATCTCGCGGGAGACGAGAGACCCAGTACTTC. Its translation: CASSRASRGRRETQYF.

This clonotype was counted between two and nine times. The gene calls are TRBV19 and TRBJ1-2; 9 positions match TRBD1. V lost 5 bases, J lost 7 bases, and 2 bases stayed unmatched. The CDR3 totals 12 residues. CDR1 is LNHDA, CDR2 SQIVND, per germline (reference sequence). Here the CDR3 reads CASSEQGAGYTF. Here the CDR3 DNA reads TGTGCCAGTAGTGAACAGGGGGCTGGCTACACCTTC.

This clonotype was observed many times. The chain couples TRBV27 to TRBJ2-3; D is perhaps TRBD1 (5 bases). Trimming removed 7 bases from V and 0 bases from J, with 11 bases in between. Germline CDR1 MNHEY, CDR2 SMNVEV (reference sequence). The CDR3 contains 14 residues. The CDR3 nucleotides read TGTGCCAGCAAACTCGACAGAAGCACAGATACGCAGTATTTT. Amino acids: CASKLDRSTDTQYF.

This clonotype was found once. With a much larger clone just one base away, this may be a read error. The rearrangement links TRBV6-5 to TRBJ1-4; D not certain. The CDR3 length is 16 residues. Germline CDR1 MNHEY, CDR2 SVGAGI. V lost 4 bases, J lost 10 bases, and 22 bases lay in between. The CDR3 nucleotides are TGTGCCAGCAGTTCCACGAATCCTCCCGGAGGTGGAAAACTGTTTTTT. It is translated as CASSSTNPPGGGKLFF.

This clonotype was counted between two and nine times. The chain joins TRBV12-3 or TRBV12-4 to TRBJ2-6; possibly TRBD1 for D (6 bases). V was trimmed by 5 bases and J by 2 bases, leaving 7 bases between them. The CDR3 is 14 amino acids. This CDR3 reads CASSGTTGANVLTF. The CDR3 bases are TGTGCCAGCAGTGGGACAACTGGGGCCAACGTCCTGACTTTC.

About this clonotype itself: A read error may be the cause here, since a much bigger clone is one base away. This rearrangement joins TRBV5-1 to TRBJ1-4; D is unresolved. The germline V gene has CDR1 SGHRS and CDR2 YFSETQ. The length of the CDR3 is 17 residues. The CDR3: CATSPYAGISTNEKLFF. CDR3 DNA sequence: TGCGCCACCAGCCCATACGCGGGGATTTCAACTAATGAAAAACTGTTTTTT.

In its sample, this clonotype was seen many times. The rearrangement uses TRBV5-1 and TRBJ1-4; D is undetermined. Germline CDR1 is SGHRS and CDR2 is YFSETQ. The CDR3 length is 16 residues. The V and J ends lost 0 bases and 0 bases respectively, with 9 bases between them. The CDR3 DNA reads TGCGCCAGCAGCTTGGATGGTCCTGCAACTAATGAAAAACTGTTTTTT. Translated, it gives CASSLDGPATNEKLFF.

This clonotype was detected a few times. The CDR3 region has the DNA TGTGCCAGCAGTGAACAGGGTCGTAACAATCAGCCCCAGCATTTT. The encoded protein is CASSEQGRNNQPQHF. The genes are TRBV6-1 and TRBJ1-5, with a possible D match to TRBD1 (5 bases). The length of the CDR3 is 15 residues. Trimming removed 2 bases at V and 3 bases at J, with 11 bases between. Germline assignment: CDR1 MNHNS and CDR2 SASEGT.

This clonotype was found a few times. The gene calls are TRBV20-1 and TRBJ2-3, with 9 nucleotides matching TRBD1. The CDR3 runs to 14 residues. J lost 2 bases, V lost 6 bases, and 6 bases had no gene match. Germline-derived CDR1 and CDR2 are DFQATT and SNEGSKA (reference sequence). CDR3 DNA sequence: TGCAGTGCCGCGACAGGGGGTTTCACAGATACGCAGTATTTT. Its translation: CSAATGGFTDTQYF.

This clonotype has more than one count but fewer than ten. The J gene is TRBJ2-7, the V gene TRBV10-3, with 10 bases identical to TRBD2. The CDR3 sequence is 15 residues long. After removal of 6 bases from V and 1 base from J, the junction contained 6 bases not matched to a gene. Germline V gives CDR1 ENHRY, CDR2 SYGVKD. CDR3 nucleotides: TGTGCCATCAGGGAAGGACTAGCGGTTTCCTACGAGCAGTACTTC. It is translated as CAIREGLAVSYEQYF.

This clonotype has ten or more counts. The genes are TRBV12-3 or TRBV12-4 and TRBJ2-7; D remains unclear. V lost 3 bases and J 4 bases, leaving 10 bases between the germline ends. This CDR3 contains 13 residues. CDR3 in DNA: TGTGCCAGCAGTTTGGGCAGAAGGTACGAGCAGTACTTC. Its translation: CASSLGRRYEQYF.